The TCR beta chain described here comes from a study of blood T cells in healthy people across ages. The CDR3 covers 17 residues. Germline CDR1 and CDR2: LGHNA and YSLEER. V lost 0 bases and J lost 9, with 22 bases in between. In the case of this clonotype: The target antigen is unknown.

For the second PCR, which ran for about 7 to 12 cycles, a sample-barcoded 5' primer and a J-beta primer mix were used. TCRdb used MiXCR to reprocess the 5' RACE reads, holding one entry per CDR3 protein. The data show around 1.1 million distinct CDR3 sequences, 35% to 40% seen once. Regarding the study as a whole: Not knowing donor CMV status may have confounded expanded clonotype changes. Those diversity estimates obtained from one million T cells were thought to be underestimates.

The sequencing input was blood. The chain employs TRBV4-3 and TRBJ2-3, with D perhaps TRBD2 (7 bases). This sequence was found in a man between 18 and 35 years old in good health. The CDR3 sequence is CASSQDLEGGRAVTQYF. The CDR3 DNA reads TGCGCCAGCAGCCAAGATCTGGAGGGGGGGCGGGCAGTAACGCAGTATTTT.